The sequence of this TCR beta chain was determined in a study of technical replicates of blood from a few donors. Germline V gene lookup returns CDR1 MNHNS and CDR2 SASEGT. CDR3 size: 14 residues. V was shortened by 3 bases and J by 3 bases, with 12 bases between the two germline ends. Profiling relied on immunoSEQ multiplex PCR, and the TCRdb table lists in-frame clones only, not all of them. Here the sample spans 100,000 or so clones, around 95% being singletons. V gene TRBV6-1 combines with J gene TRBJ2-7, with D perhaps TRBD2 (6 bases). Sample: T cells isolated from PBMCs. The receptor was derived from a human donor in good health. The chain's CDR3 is CASSEGGGVYEQYF. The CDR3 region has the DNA TGTGCCAGCAGTGAGGGGGGTGGAGTCTACGAGCAGTACTTC.